Shown below are 11 T cell receptor beta chains from a single sample sequenced in a study of blood T cells in healthy people across ages. Alongside a J-beta primer mix, a sample-barcoded 5' primer served in a second PCR lasting roughly 6 to 11 cycles. TCRdb itself ran the 5' RACE reads through MiXCR, one entry per CDR3 protein. The repertoire holds 900,000 to 950,000 distinct CDR3 sequences, with about 28% as singletons. A further study also used this sample, focusing on T cells of mothers and their children.

The sample consisted of blood. All receptors derive from a woman aged 40 to 50 in good health.

For the CDR3, the DNA is TGCGCCAGCGCATCCATACAGGAAACTGAAGCTTTCTTT. This gives the protein CASASIQETEAFF. The chain couples TRBV5-1 to TRBJ1-1; TRBD1 is a possible D gene (5 bases). Germline V gene lookup returns CDR1 SGHRS and CDR2 YFSETQ. Trimming shortened V by 7 bases and J by 5 bases, and 15 bases separated the two germline ends. The CDR3 is 13 residues long.

This clonotype was recorded a few times. The rearrangement links TRBV5-1 to TRBJ2-1, with no clear D. The germline V and J ends were trimmed by 0 bases and 6 bases, with 13 bases remaining between them. Germline V gene lookup returns CDR1 SGHRS and CDR2 YFSETQ. The CDR3 contains 15 residues. The chain's CDR3 is CASSLEDSACNEQFF. CDR3 coding DNA: TGCGCCAGCAGCTTGGAAGACTCAGCCTGCAATGAGCAGTTCTTC.

The chain is built from TRBV15 and TRBJ2-1; the match to TRBD2 covers 10 bases. CDR1 LNHNV and CDR2 YYDKDF come from the germline V gene (reference sequence). The length of the CDR3 is 16 residues. With V trimmed by 1 base and J by 5 bases, 5 bases remained unmatched. CDR3 sequence reads: CATSRVRTSGNNEQFF. The CDR3 DNA sequence: TGTGCCACCAGCAGAGTAAGGACTAGCGGCAACAATGAGCAGTTCTTC.

This chain connects TRBV4-3 to TRBJ2-2, with unresolved D. The CDR3 totals 18 residues. Trimming removed 4 bases from V and 0 bases from J, with 18 bases in between. Looked up from germline, CDR1 is LGHNA and CDR2 is YSLEER. The CDR3 nucleotides are TGCGCCAGCAGCCGGGCATTGGTGGCAGGATCGAACACCGGGGAGCTGTTTTTT. Translation: CASSRALVAGSNTGELFF.

Concerning this clonotype: One end of the junction fails to match germline, which may point to a read error. V is TRBV5-1 and J is TRBJ2-3, with a tentative D call TRBD2 (5 bases). From germline, CDR1 is SGHRS and CDR2 YFSETQ. The CDR3 length is 15 residues. The CDR3 loop is CASSLGGKHTDAQYF. The CDR3 nucleotides are TGCGCCAGCAGCTTGGGAGGGAAACACACAGATGCGCAGTATTTT.

This clonotype came up many times. The V and J genes are TRBV5-1 and TRBJ2-7; no definite D call. Trimming removed 1 base at V and 5 bases at J, with 7 bases between. Germline CDR1 and CDR2: SGHRS and YFSETQ. The CDR3 is 12 residues long. CDR3 amino acids: CASSLSFDEQYF. Written as DNA, the CDR3 is TGCGCCAGCAGCTTGTCTTTCGACGAGCAGTACTTC.

There are many counts of this clonotype. V gene TRBV5-5 combines with J gene TRBJ2-5, with TRBD2 as a possible D gene (5 bases). V was pared by 6 bases and J by 2 bases, with 14 bases between. The CDR3 covers 14 residues. Germline V gene data show CDR1 as SGHKS and CDR2 as YYEKEE (reference sequence). The chain's CDR3 is CASTLQPGQETQYF. DNA for the CDR3: TGTGCCAGCACACTCCAGCCGGGACAAGAGACCCAGTACTTC.

This clonotype was picked up a small number of times. Mismatch with germline at one junction end may stem from a read error. The rearrangement uses TRBV5-5 and TRBJ1-1; no definite D call. The CDR3 is made up of 14 amino acids. Germline V gives CDR1 SGHKS, CDR2 YYEKEE (reference sequence). The CDR3: CASSSPFRNAEAFF. The CDR3 DNA is TGTGCCAGCAGCAGTCCTTTTCGGAACGCTGAAGCTTTCTTT.

The table lists this clonotype with a count of one. The rearrangement links TRBV4-3 to TRBJ2-5, with unresolved D. V dropped 1 base and J dropped 0 bases, with 9 bases sitting between them. The germline V gene encodes CDR1 LGHNA and CDR2 YSLEER. The CDR3 totals 15 residues. In nucleotides, the CDR3 is TGCGCCAGCAGCCAAGGTGACCCATACCAAGAGACCCAGTACTTC. Residues: CASSQGDPYQETQYF.

Many counts were recorded for this clonotype. This rearrangement joins TRBV7-6 to TRBJ1-2, with 9 bases aligning to TRBD1. The V and J ends lost 5 bases and 4 bases, in that order; junction bases with no gene match: 8. The germline V gene encodes CDR1 SGHVS and CDR2 FNYEAQ. CDR3 length: 15 residues. The chain's CDR3 is CASSATGTGTYGYTF. The CDR3 coding sequence is TGTGCCAGCAGCGCGACCGGGACAGGGACCTATGGCTACACCTTC.

This clonotype was observed a few times. The chain carries TRBV7-2 and TRBJ2-7; D remains unclear. V was clipped by 1 base and J by 0 bases, with 10 bases between them. CDR3 length equals 15 residues. In germline, CDR1 is SGHTA, CDR2 FQGNSA. This CDR3 is CASSLDPRSSYEQYF. CDR3 DNA sequence: TGTGCCAGCAGCTTAGATCCCCGAAGCTCCTACGAGCAGTACTTC. The whole variable domain, filled in from reference TRBV7-2 and TRBJ2-7, reads GAGVSQSPSNKVTEKGKDVELRCDPISGHTALYWYRQSLGQGLEFLIYFQGNSAPDKSGLPSDRFSAERTGGSVSTLTIQRTQQEDSAVYLCASSLDPRSSYEQYFGPGTRLTVT.